This T cell receptor (beta chain) was identified during a study of blood T cell repertoires in COVID-19. Authors' data handling: Amplified reference gene primers provided the basis for estimating nucleated cell counts. Profiled with immunoSEQ multiplex PCR; TCRdb holds only in-frame clones, not every one. That table gives V, J and clone size, and the DNA gave D and trimming. This table holds about 190,000 clones, more than 65% found once. This clone was observed a few times. Clinical histories supplied by participants themselves formed the basis of cohort assignment. The material sequenced was PBMCs or T cells enriched from blood (not recorded which). This sequence originates from a woman aged 45-59 years with acute COVID-19.

The CDR3, as DNA: TGTGCCAGCAGCCAGACCGCGGGAGGGGCAGCTAATGAAAAACTGTTTTTT. It encodes CASSQTAGGAANEKLFF. This chain connects TRBV4-2 to TRBJ1-4; D is perhaps TRBD1 (5 bases). The CDR3 consists of 17 residues. Trimming shortened V by 3 bases and J by 3 bases, and 17 bases separated the two germline ends. Germline values: CDR1 LGHNA, CDR2 YNFKEQ.